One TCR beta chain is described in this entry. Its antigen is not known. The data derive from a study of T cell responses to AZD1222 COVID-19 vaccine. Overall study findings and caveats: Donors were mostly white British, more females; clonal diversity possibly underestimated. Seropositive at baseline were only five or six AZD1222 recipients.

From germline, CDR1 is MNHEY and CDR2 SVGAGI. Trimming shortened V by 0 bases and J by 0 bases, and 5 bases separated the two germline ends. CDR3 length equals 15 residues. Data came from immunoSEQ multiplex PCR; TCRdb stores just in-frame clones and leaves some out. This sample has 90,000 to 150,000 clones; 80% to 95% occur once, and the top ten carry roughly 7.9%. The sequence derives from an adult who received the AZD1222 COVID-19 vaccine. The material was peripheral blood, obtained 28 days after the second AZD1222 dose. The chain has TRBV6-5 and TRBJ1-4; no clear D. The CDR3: CASSYSVATNEKLFF. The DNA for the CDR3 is TGTGCCAGCAGTTACTCGGTTGCAACTAATGAAAAACTGTTTTTT.